This T cell receptor (beta chain) was found in a study of blood T cells in healthy people across ages (dated by TCRdb to the mid-2010s). Some background on the complete study: In model experiments, template switching captured about one uniquely barcoded TCR beta cDNA molecule for every two T cells. To avoid experimental bias, donors of different ages were randomly spread across the sequencing lanes. Two additional independent replicas of 1 million unique cDNA reads from the same blood draw were analyzed for two donors (one aged 18 to 30 and one aged 80 or older). The donors were split into four age groups: young (average around 15 years), middle-aged (39), aged (over 55) and long-lived (more than 80). To track age-related changes in TCR beta repertoire diversity, the study relied on deep sequencing normalized with unique cDNA molecular identifiers.

Libraries were made using 5' RACE. TCRdb records Illumina HiSeq 2500 as the sequencer. A second about 7 to 12 cycle PCR used a sample-barcoded 5' primer and a J-beta primer mix. A template-switch 5' adaptor carrying 12 random nucleotides introduced a unique molecular identifier onto each TCR beta cDNA molecule. Each sample yielded at least 2.5 million CDR3-containing paired-end reads. All of the RNA was converted into first-strand cDNA using the Mint cDNA synthesis kit, with a TRBC-specific oligonucleotide serving as the primer. After uracil-DNA glycosylase treatment, a first 18-cycle PCR used universal primers M1SS and BC2_uni_R on all cDNA. Per the original workflow: For normalization, 1 million high-quality reads, each with a distinct molecular identifier, were randomly selected from each sample. Instead of being binned into consensus sequences, reads that shared molecular identifiers were thrown out. MiTCR, run with a Q25 quality threshold and the strictest error-elimination algorithm, handled CDR3 identification, clonotype clustering and error correction. Lower-bound total TCR beta diversity was estimated with a nonparametric unseen species model using Euler transformation. The raw public reads went through TCRdb reprocessing: fastp at Q25, MiXCR clone calling, in-frame beta chains kept. CDR3 protein sequences are deduplicated, and each keeps its most common genes and DNA. The V and J calls, along with clone size, are taken from TCRdb and not from the paper's own processing. The sample table holds approximately 850,000 distinct CDR3 sequences, of which 44% were seen once. The ten largest account for about a fifth of the sample.

Here is what the overall study found, with its caveats: Because donor CMV infection status was unknown, age-related changes in expanded clonotypes were potentially confounded. Observed TCR beta diversity per million T cells fell roughly linearly with age, and a significant reduction was already apparent by age about 38. Compared with the aged group, the long-lived group had more naive CD4+ T cells, fewer expanded clones and increased TCR diversity, suggesting age selection. Estimates of total diversity based on one million sequenced T cells were regarded as lower bounds and as underestimates. Bulk unsorted PBMC profiling prevented conclusive comparison of naive and antigen-experienced compartments. A strong correlation was found between observed TCR beta diversity and the percentage of naive T cells measured by flow cytometry.

In the germline V gene, CDR1 corresponds to MNHEY and CDR2 to SVGAGI. The CDR3 covers 16 residues, taking in both the cysteine and the phenylalanine. Of all the DNA, just the CDR3 is kept, 48 bases in frame from base 1. In regard to this clonotype: The antigen it recognizes is unknown. The germline gene is not matched at one end of the junction; a read error may be the cause.

Donors were 39 systemically healthy Caucasian individuals from Russia aged 6 to 90 years. Approximately 11 milliliters of peripheral blood were drawn from each donor into EDTA-treated Vacutainer tubes. Ficoll-Paque density-gradient centrifugation was used to isolate PBMCs, with at least 6.5 million per sample. Total RNA, at least 6 micrograms per sample, was extracted from PBMCs with Trizol reagent. For every donor, an aliquot of PBMCs went through flow cytometry to measure the percentages of naive CD45RAhigh/CD27high T cells. Sequencing input: blood. The sequence links TRBV6-5 to TRBJ2-1; TRBD1 matches 9 bases in the middle. This TCR derives from a man in his 60s in good health. This receptor carries the CDR3 CTSSYPRGQGYNEQFF. The DNA is as follows: TGTACCAGCAGTTACCCCCGGGGACAGGGCTACAATGAGCAGTTCTTC.